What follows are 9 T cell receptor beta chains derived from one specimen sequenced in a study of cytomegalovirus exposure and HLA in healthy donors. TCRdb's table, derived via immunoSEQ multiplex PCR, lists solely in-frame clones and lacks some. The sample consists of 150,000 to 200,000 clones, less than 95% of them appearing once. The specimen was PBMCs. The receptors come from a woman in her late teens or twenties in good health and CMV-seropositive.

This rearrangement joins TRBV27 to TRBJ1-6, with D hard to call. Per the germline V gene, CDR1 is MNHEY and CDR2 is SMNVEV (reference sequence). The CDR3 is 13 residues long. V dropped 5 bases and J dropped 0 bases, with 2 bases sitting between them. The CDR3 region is CASSLSYNSPLHF. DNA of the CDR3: TGTGCCAGCAGTCTCTCCTATAATTCACCCCTCCACTTT.

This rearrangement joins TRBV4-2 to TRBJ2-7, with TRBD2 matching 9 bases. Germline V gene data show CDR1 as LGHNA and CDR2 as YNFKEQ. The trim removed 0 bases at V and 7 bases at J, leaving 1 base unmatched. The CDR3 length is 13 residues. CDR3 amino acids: CASSQDSGGEQYF. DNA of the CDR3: TGTGCCAGCAGCCAAGATAGCGGGGGTGAGCAGTACTTC.

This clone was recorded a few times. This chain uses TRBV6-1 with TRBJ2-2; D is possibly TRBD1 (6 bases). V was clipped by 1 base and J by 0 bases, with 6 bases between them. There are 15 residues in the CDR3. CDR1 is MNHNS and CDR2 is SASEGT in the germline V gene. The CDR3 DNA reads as TGTGCCAGCAGTGAAGGGGACACGAACACCGGGGAGCTGTTTTTT. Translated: CASSEGDTNTGELFF.

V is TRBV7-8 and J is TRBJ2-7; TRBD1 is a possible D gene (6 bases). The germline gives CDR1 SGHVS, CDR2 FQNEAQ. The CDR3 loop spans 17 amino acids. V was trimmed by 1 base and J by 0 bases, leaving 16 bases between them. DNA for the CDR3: TGTGCCAGCAGCTTAGGTAGTACGGCGGACAGCTCCTACGAGCAGTACTTC. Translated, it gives CASSLGSTADSSYEQYF.

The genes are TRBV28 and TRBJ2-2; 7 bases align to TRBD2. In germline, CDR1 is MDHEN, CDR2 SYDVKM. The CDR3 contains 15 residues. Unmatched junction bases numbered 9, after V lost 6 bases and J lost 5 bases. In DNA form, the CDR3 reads TGTGCCAGCAGCTGGAAAGCCGGGGGGACCGGGGAGCTGTTTTTT. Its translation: CASSWKAGGTGELFF.

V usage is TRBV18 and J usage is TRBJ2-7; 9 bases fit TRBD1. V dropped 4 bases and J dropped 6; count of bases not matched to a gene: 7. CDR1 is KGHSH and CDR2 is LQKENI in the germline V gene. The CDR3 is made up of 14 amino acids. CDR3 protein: CASSLGQGRGEQYF. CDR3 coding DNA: TGTGCCAGCTCACTCGGACAGGGGAGGGGCGAGCAGTACTTC.

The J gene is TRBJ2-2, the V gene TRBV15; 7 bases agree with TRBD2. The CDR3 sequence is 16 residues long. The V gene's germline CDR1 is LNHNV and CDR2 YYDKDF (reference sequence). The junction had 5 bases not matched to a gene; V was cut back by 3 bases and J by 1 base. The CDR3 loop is CATSRWLAENTGELFF. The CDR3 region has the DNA TGTGCCACCAGCAGGTGGCTAGCGGAGAACACCGGGGAGCTGTTTTTT. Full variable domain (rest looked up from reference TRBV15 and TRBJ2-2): DAMVIQNPRYQVTQFGKPVTLSCSQTLNHNVMYWYQQKSSQAPKLLFHYYDKDFNNEADTPDNFQSRRPNTSFCFLDIRSPGLGDTAMYLCATSRWLAENTGELFFGEGSRLTVL.

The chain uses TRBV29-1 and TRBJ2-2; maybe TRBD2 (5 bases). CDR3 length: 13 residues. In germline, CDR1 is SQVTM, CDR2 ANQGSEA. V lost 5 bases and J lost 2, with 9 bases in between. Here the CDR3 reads CSVQEENTGELFF. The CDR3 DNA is TGCAGCGTTCAGGAGGAAAACACCGGGGAGCTGTTTTTT.

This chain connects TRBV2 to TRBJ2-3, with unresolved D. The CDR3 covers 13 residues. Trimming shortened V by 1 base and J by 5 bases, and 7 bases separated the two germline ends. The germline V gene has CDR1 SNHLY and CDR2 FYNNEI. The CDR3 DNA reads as TGTGCCAGCAGTGAAGGAGGATTAGATACGCAGTATTTT. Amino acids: CASSEGGLDTQYF.